The clone carrying this T cell receptor beta chain was observed once. The antigen is unknown. This entry comes from a study of radiotherapy plus CTLA-4 blockade in lung cancer. Overall study context: The study recorded objective responses in about 20% of patients and disease control in approximately 31%. Whole-study findings and limits: Reported findings show early blood T cell clone dynamics, with interferon-beta, best predicted response. An expansion of tumor-derived TCR clones occurred in blood after radiotherapy plus ipilimumab.

Profiling relied on immunoSEQ multiplex PCR, and the TCRdb table lists in-frame clones only, not all of them. The sample shows 65,000 to 90,000 clones, around 87% of them seen only once. CTLA-4 blockade with ipilimumab, together with focal radiation, was given to patients with chemo-refractory metastatic non-small-cell lung cancer. V lost 4 bases and J lost 6, with 16 bases in between. The CDR3 runs to 14 residues. Germline CDR1 reads SQVTM; CDR2 reads ANQGSEA. This chain connects TRBV29-1 to TRBJ2-4; D gene unclear. The sequences come from peripheral blood, collected from a patient treated with radiotherapy plus ipilimumab. The origin of this receptor is a human donor with non-small cell lung cancer that progressed on radiotherapy plus ipilimumab. As DNA, the CDR3 is TGCAGCGTTGTTACTGACCCCAGTGGAAACATTCAGTACTTC. This gives the protein CSVVTDPSGNIQYF.